This T cell receptor (beta chain) was profiled in a study of T cell clonotyping in hematopoietic cell transplantation (dated by TCRdb to the early 2020s). In terms of the full investigation: In the study, more than 130 blood samples were gathered from 35 consecutive transplant recipients and their related donors. Recruitment of patients was conducted between late 2015 and January 2017, and follow-up was continued until September 2020 or death.

Study-wide findings and limitations: A decrease in recipient TCR diversity was observed after transplant, and a progressive increase in pathologically expanded clonotypes was seen from day 30 to day 180. Donor and pretransplant recipient Inverse Simpson Index values predicted broader posttransplant TCR repertoire diversity. Just a small fraction of recipient repertoires overlapped with donor repertoires, and more than 95% appeared de novo at the given depth. The sample size was limited and the cells went unsorted, which meant the CD4 and CD8 repertoire contributions could not be told apart.

Of note for this clone: The antigen this receptor binds is unknown. The sample holds no much larger clone one base away, and base qualities are not on file.

Reading the germline V gene gives CDR1 MDHEN and CDR2 SYDVKM. The CDR3 measures 16 amino acids from cysteine to phenylalanine. The only DNA kept is the CDR3, 48 bases in frame from the first base. Cut back by 7 bases and 5 bases, the V and J ends lie 23 bases apart. TCR beta CDR3 regions were amplified from genomic DNA with the immunoSEQ assay, a bias-controlled multiplex PCR using V- and J-specific primers. A second PCR step added a proprietary barcode and Illumina adapter sequences to the CDR3 amplicons. An Illumina MiSeq instrument was used to sequence the CDR3 libraries. The paper's processing steps were these. Export and quality control were handled in immunoSEQ Analyzer 3.0, while downstream analyses relied on R Bioconductor and Immunarch. Only productive rearrangements in the normalized downsampled data set went into calculating the repertoire metrics. Pathologically expanded clonotypes were defined as those larger than 5 templates in the normalized cohort. Repertoire diversity was measured with the Inverse Simpson Index. The non-normalized data set was used for CMV-specificity analyses so that all clonotypes could be captured. TCRdb re-hosts the immuneACCESS table, in-frame sequences only. Its copies lack some clones; in the studies checked, an unresolved V gene accounts for under half of them, and the cause for the rest is not known. The DNA was the basis for D and trimming; V, J and clone size are from that table. This sample holds about 15,000 clones; roughly nine tenths were observed only once. Around 2.5% of the sample belongs to the ten largest clones.

Blood samples for TCR beta sequencing were provided by related transplant donors. Using Nuclei Lysis Solution, genomic DNA was extracted from unfractionated peripheral blood mononuclear cells that were either fresh or cryopreserved. The sequence is built from TRBV28 and TRBJ1-1, and perhaps TRBD1 as D gene, on 6 matching bases. Sequencing was done on a sample of peripheral blood mononuclear cells. This clonotype originated in a man in his fifties in good health. Some clones in this sample may be carry-over from other donors' samples. The CDR3 reads as follows: CASIPLYSGARTEAFF. The bases read TGTGCCAGCATCCCCTTATACTCAGGGGCCCGAACTGAAGCTTTCTTT.